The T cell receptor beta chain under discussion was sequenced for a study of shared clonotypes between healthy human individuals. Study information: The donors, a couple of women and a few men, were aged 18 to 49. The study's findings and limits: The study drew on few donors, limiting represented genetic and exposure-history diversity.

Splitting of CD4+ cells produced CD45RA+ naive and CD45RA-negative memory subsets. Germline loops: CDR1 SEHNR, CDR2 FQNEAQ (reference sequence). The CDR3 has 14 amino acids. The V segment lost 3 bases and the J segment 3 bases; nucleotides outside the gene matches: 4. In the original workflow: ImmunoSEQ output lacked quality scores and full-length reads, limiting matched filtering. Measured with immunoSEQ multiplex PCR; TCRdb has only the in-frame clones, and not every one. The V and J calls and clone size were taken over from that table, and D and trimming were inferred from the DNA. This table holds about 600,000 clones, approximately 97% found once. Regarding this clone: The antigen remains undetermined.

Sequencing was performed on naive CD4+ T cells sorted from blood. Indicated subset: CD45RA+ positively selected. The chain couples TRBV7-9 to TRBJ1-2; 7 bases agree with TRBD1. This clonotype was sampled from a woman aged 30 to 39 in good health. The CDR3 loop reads CASSFTGVHYGYTF. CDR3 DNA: TGTGCCAGCAGCTTTACAGGGGTTCACTATGGCTACACCTTC.